This T cell receptor beta chain was identified in a study of blood T cells in healthy people across ages. Whole-study results and caveats: The study found more naive CD4+ cells and higher diversity in long-lived than aged donors.

Comment on this clonotype: The antigen is unknown.

Together with a sample-barcoded 5' primer, a J-beta primer mix was included in a second PCR lasting roughly 6 to 12 cycles. Each cDNA molecule received a tag from a template-switch adaptor that had 12 random nucleotides. MiXCR was run by TCRdb on the 5' RACE reads, yielding one entry per CDR3 protein. Here the sample spans 800,000 or so distinct CDR3 sequences, 20% to 30% being singletons. Germline CDR1 is MNHEY and CDR2 is SVGAGI. This CDR3 has 13 residues. Trimming took 6 bases from V and 10 from J, leaving 16 bases between them. The data were also submitted as part of a second study, on T cells of mothers and their children. That paper adds: The study recruited a few healthy Caucasian mothers and their six children as donors. The yield was over 9 million TCR beta CDR3 reads from each mother and approximately 3.1 million from each child.

The sequenced sample was blood. The rearrangement links TRBV6-5 to TRBJ2-1, with D maybe TRBD2 (6 bases). This clonotype was sampled from a boy between 5 and 17 years old in good health. Here the CDR3 DNA reads TGTGCCAGCAGCCGGGGGACCACCCAGGAGCAGTTCTTC. This codes for CASSRGTTQEQFF.